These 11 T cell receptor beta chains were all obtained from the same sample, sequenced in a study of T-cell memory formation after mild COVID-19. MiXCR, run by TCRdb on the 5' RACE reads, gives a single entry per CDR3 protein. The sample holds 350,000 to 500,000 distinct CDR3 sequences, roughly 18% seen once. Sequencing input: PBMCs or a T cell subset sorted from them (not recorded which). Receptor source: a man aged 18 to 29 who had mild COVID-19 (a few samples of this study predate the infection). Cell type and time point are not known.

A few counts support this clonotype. The DNA of the CDR3 is TGTGCCTGGGGGCCCCGCATAAGGCAGTATTTT. It encodes CAWGPRIRQYF. V is TRBV30 and J is TRBJ2-3; no clear D gene. Germline values: CDR1 GTSNPN, CDR2 SVGIG (reference sequence). V shed 5 bases and J shed 11 bases, with 14 bases lying between them. This CDR3 has 11 residues.

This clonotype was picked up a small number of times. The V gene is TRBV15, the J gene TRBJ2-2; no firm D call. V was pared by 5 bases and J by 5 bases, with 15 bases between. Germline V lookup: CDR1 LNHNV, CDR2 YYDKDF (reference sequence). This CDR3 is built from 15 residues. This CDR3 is CATSHLWDSTGELFF. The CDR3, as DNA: TGTGCCACCAGCCACCTATGGGATTCGACCGGGGAGCTGTTTTTT.

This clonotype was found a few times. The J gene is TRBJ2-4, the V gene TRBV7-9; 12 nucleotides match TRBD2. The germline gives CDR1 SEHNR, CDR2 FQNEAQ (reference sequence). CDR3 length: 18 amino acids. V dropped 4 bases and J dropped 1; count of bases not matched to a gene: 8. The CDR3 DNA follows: TGTGCCAGCAGCTCTCTAGCGGGGGGGATCGGGGCCAAAAACATTCAGTACTTC. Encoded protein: CASSSLAGGIGAKNIQYF.

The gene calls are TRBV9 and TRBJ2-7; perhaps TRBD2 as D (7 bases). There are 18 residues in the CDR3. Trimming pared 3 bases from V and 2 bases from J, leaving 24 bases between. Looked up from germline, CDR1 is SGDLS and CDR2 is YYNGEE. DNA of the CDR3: TGTGCCAGCAGCGGCGAGGGGGGGTTGACTGTAGGACCCTACGAGCAGTACGTC. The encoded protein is CASSGEGGLTVGPYEQYV.

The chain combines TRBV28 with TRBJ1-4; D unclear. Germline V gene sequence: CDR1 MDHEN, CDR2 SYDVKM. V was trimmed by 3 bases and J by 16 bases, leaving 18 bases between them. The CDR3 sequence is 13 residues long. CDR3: CASSFRQPLEKFF. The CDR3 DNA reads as TGTGCCAGCAGTTTCCGGCAGCCCTTGGAAAAGTTTTTT.

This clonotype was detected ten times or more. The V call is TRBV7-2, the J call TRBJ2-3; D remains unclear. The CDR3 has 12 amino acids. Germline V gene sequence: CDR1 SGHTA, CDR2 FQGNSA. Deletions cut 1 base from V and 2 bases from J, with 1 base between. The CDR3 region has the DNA TGTGCCAGCAGCTTAGACACAGATACGCAGTATTTT. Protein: CASSLDTDTQYF. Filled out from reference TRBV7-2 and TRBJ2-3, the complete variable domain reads GAGVSQSPSNKVTEKGKDVELRCDPISGHTALYWYRQSLGQGLEFLIYFQGNSAPDKSGLPSDRFSAERTGGSVSTLTIQRTQQEDSAVYLCASSLDTDTQYFGPGTRLTVL.

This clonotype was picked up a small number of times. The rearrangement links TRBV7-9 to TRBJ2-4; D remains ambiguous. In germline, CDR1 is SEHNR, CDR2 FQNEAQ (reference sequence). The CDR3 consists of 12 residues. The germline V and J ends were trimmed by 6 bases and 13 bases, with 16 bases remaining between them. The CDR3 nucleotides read TGTGCCAGCAGTTCTTTCATTGGGCCGCAGTACTTC. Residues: CASSSFIGPQYF.

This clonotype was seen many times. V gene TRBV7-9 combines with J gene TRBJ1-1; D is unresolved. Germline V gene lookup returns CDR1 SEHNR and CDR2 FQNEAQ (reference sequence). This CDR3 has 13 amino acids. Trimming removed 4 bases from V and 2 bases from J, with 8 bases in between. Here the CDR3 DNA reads TGTGCCAGCAGCTCGACCGAAAACACTGAAGCTTTCTTT. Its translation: CASSSTENTEAFF.

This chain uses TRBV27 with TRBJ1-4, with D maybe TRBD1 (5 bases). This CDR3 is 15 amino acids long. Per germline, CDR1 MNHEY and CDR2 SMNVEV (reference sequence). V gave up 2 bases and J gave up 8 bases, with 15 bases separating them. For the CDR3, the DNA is TGTGCCAGCAGTTTAGAGTCCAGGGTCCAAGAAAAACTGTTTTTT. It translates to CASSLESRVQEKLFF.

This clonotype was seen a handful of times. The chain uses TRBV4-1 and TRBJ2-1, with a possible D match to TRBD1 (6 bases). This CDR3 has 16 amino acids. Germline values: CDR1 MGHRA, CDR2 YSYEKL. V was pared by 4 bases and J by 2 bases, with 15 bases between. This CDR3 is CASSPGRGRTYNEQFF. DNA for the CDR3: TGCGCCAGCAGCCCGGGCAGGGGAAGGACCTACAATGAGCAGTTCTTC.

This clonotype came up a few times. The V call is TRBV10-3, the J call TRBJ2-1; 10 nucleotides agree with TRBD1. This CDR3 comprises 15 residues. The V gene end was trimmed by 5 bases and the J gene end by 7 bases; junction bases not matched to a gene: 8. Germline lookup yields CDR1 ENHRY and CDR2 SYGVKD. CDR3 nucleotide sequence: TGTGCCATCAGTAGGCCGGGACAGGGGAGTAATGAGCAGTTCTTC. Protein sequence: CAISRPGQGSNEQFF.